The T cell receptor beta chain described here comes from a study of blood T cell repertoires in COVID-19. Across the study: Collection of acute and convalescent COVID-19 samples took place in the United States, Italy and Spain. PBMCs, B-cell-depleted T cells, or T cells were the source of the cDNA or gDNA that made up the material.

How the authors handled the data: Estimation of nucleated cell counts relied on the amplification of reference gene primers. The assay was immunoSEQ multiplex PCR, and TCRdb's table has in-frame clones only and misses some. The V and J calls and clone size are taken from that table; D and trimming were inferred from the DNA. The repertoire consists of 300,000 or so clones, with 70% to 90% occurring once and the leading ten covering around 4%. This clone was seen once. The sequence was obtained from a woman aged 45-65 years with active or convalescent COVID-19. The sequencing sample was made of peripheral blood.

The CDR3 loop reads CASRRRLAVYEQYF. DNA of the CDR3: TGTGCCAGCAGGCGTAGACTAGCGGTTTACGAGCAGTACTTC. V usage is TRBV3-1 (or the pseudogene TRBV3-2) and J usage is TRBJ2-7; 9 nucleotides align to TRBD2. Trimming cost V 6 bases and J 4 bases; bases outside gene matches: 7. The CDR3 is 14 residues long. The germline gives CDR1 LGHDT, CDR2 YNNKEL (reference sequence).